The 8 T cell receptor beta chains given below trace back to one sample, sequenced in a study of OX40 agonist ivuxolimab in advanced cancers. This table comes from immunoSEQ multiplex PCR, and its TCRdb copy is limited to in-frame clones, with some not included. Among about 71,000 clones listed, about 81% were seen once. This specimen was CD4+ or CD8+ T cells sorted from blood, taken in a trial of the OX40 agonist ivuxolimab. These receptors originate from an adult with an advanced solid tumor such as melanoma, head and neck, liver or kidney cancer.

The rearrangement links TRBV15 to TRBJ1-4, with TRBD1 as a possible D gene (6 bases). The CDR3 runs 15 residues. V lost 0 bases to trimming and J lost 4 bases, with 9 bases between them. Per germline, CDR1 LNHNV and CDR2 YYDKDF (reference sequence). CDR3 sequence: CATSRDVRGNEKLFF. In DNA form, the CDR3 reads TGTGCCACCAGCAGAGATGTCAGGGGTAATGAAAAACTGTTTTTT.

The chain is built from TRBV2 and TRBJ2-2; D might be TRBD1 or TRBD2, each matching 5 bases. Per germline, CDR1 SNHLY and CDR2 FYNNEI. This CDR3 is built from 15 residues. V lost 4 bases and J 0 bases, leaving 9 bases between the germline ends. This CDR3 is CASSGGSSNTGELFF. The CDR3 DNA reads as TGTGCCAGCAGTGGGGGGTCTTCGAACACCGGGGAGCTGTTTTTT.

The chain couples TRBV29-1 to TRBJ2-3; D possibly corresponds to TRBD1 (5 bases). The V and J ends lost 3 bases and 6 bases respectively, with 10 bases between them. Germline-derived CDR1 and CDR2 are SQVTM and ANQGSEA. CDR3 size: 12 residues. DNA of the CDR3: TGCAGCGTTGATGGGGCGTCGGATACGCAGTATTTT. As protein: CSVDGASDTQYF.

This clone was counted once. The rearrangement links TRBV7-9 to TRBJ1-2; D perhaps matches TRBD1 (6 bases). This CDR3 has 15 amino acids. CDR1 is SEHNR, CDR2 FQNEAQ, per germline (reference sequence). Deletions cut 1 base from V and 4 bases from J, with 13 bases between. CDR3 DNA: TGTGCCAGCAGCTTAGTTGGAATAGGGGGCTATGGCTACACCTTC. It codes for CASSLVGIGGYGYTF.

V gene TRBV6-1 combines with J gene TRBJ1-5; 10 bases are shared with TRBD1. The V gene end was trimmed by 7 bases and the J gene end by 7 bases; junction bases not matched to a gene: 10. The CDR3 contains 15 residues. CDR1 and CDR2 from the germline V gene are MNHNS and SASEGT. The DNA of the CDR3 is TGTGCCAGCAAGACAAGACAGGGGGCAGAGCAGCCCCAGCATTTT. Translation gives CASKTRQGAEQPQHF.

The chain carries TRBV19 and TRBJ2-5; 7 bases align to TRBD2. Germline V CDR1 and CDR2: LNHDA, SQIVND (reference sequence). The CDR3 length is 15 residues. Germline trimming cut 3 bases from V and 7 bases from J; bases unmatched to any gene: 11. The CDR3 DNA reads as TGTGCCAGTAGTATCGCTAGCCGCGGGGAGGGGACCCAGTACTTC. Protein: CASSIASRGEGTQYF.

This clone was seen just once. The chain employs TRBV4-1 and TRBJ1-5; perhaps TRBD1 as D (6 bases). Germline CDR1 MGHRA, CDR2 YSYEKL. The CDR3 is made up of 15 amino acids. Trimming removed 4 bases at V and 4 bases at J, with 14 bases between. The CDR3: CASSPFPRGNQPQHF. CDR3 DNA sequence: TGCGCCAGCAGCCCTTTCCCTAGGGGGAATCAGCCCCAGCATTTT.

The chain employs TRBV19 and TRBJ1-3; D remains unclear. CDR3 length equals 16 residues. Germline V gene sequence: CDR1 LNHDA, CDR2 SQIVND (reference sequence). V lost 4 bases and J lost 2, with 15 bases in between. The CDR3: CASSSTVLYPGNTIYF. Written as DNA, the CDR3 is TGTGCCAGTAGTAGCACTGTGTTGTACCCTGGAAACACCATATATTTT.